This T cell receptor (beta chain) was retrieved from a study of shared clonotypes between healthy human individuals. Regarding the study as a whole: Incomplete sequencing of sorted subsets was indicated by rarefaction despite large depth. Generation probabilities of non-shared clonotypes were lower (relative to those shared by all four donors). Read depth was anticipated to influence clonotype sharing among donors.

To note about this clone: Its target is unknown.

Template for every sorted-subset replicate PCR totaled 150 to 250 ng DNA, roughly 30,000 T cell genomes. The repertoire was sequenced with immunoSEQ multiplex PCR; TCRdb's copy has only in-frame clones and lacks some. The data hold around 2.1 million clones, with under 95% observed a single time. Trimming took off 1 base at V and 0 bases at J, with 3 bases between the two ends. This CDR3 spans 13 amino acids. Per the germline V gene, CDR1 is SEHNR and CDR2 is FQNEAQ (reference sequence). The naive CD8 subset, CD45RO-negative cells positively selected for CCR7, excluded terminally differentiated effector memory CD45RA+ cells.

Sample: naive CD8+ T cells from PBMCs. The sequence derives from a man aged 18-30 years in good health. Some clones in this sample may be carry-over from other donors' samples. V is TRBV7-9 and J is TRBJ1-2; no clear D gene. The CDR3 protein is CASSLDANYGYTF. In DNA form, the CDR3 reads TGTGCCAGCAGCTTAGACGCTAACTATGGCTACACCTTC.